This T cell receptor beta chain is from a study of technical replicates of blood from several donors. Here immunoSEQ multiplex PCR was the method, and the copy in TCRdb shows in-frame clones only, minus some. The sample contains around 50,000 clones, around nine tenths of which appear only once. Trimming cost V 7 bases and J 7 bases, with 19 bases left between them. Germline assignment: CDR1 SGHAT and CDR2 FQNNGV. This CDR3 region has 15 residues. The TCR sequence derives from a human donor in good health. Some clones in this sample may be carry-over from other donors' samples. This rearrangement joins TRBV11-2 to TRBJ2-2; maybe TRBD1 (6 bases). Sequenced material: PBMCs. This CDR3 reads CASNSQGGVSGELFF. The CDR3 nucleotides read TGTGCCAGCAATTCACAGGGTGGTGTGAGCGGGGAGCTGTTTTTT. The full variable domain, completed using reference TRBV11-2 and TRBJ2-2, is EAGVAQSPRYKIIEKRQSVAFWCNPISGHATLYWYQQILGQGPKLLIQFQNNGVVDDSQLPKDRFSAERLKGVDSTLKIQPAKLEDSAVYLCASNSQGGVSGELFFGEGSRLTVL.